The source of this TCR beta chain is a study of OX40 agonist ivuxolimab in advanced cancers. This CDR3 spans 14 amino acids. V lost 0 bases and J lost 8, with 13 bases in between. Per germline, CDR1 LGHNA and CDR2 YSLEER. The protocol was immunoSEQ multiplex PCR, while the TCRdb copy is restricted to in-frame clones and leaves out a portion. Of approximately 77,000 clones listed, roughly 90% were seen once; the top ten hold 0.5% to 0.55%. The sample consisted of CD4+ or CD8+ T cells sorted from blood, taken in a trial of the OX40 agonist ivuxolimab. The sequence came from an adult with an advanced solid tumor such as melanoma, head and neck, liver or kidney cancer. This rearrangement joins TRBV4-3 to TRBJ1-2; no definite D call. The CDR3 reads CASSQEAPFGGYTF. The CDR3 bases are TGCGCCAGCAGCCAAGAGGCTCCTTTCGGCGGCTACACCTTC.